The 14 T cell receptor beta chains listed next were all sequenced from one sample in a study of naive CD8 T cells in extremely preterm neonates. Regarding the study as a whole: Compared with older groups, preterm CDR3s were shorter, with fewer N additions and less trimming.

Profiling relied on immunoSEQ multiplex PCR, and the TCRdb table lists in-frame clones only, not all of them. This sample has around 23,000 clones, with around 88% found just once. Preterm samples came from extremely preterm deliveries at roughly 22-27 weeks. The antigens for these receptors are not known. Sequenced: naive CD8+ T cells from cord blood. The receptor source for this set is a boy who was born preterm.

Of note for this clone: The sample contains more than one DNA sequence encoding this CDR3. Here the CDR3 reads CASSLTGGYGYTF. CDR3 bases: TGTGCCAGCAGCTTAACAGGGGGCTATGGCTACACCTTC. The chain employs TRBV7-9 and TRBJ1-2; 8 bases agree with TRBD1. The germline V gene encodes CDR1 SEHNR and CDR2 FQNEAQ (reference sequence). The CDR3 runs 13 residues. With 2 bases clipped from V and 4 bases from J, the junction kept 0 bases outside the gene matches.

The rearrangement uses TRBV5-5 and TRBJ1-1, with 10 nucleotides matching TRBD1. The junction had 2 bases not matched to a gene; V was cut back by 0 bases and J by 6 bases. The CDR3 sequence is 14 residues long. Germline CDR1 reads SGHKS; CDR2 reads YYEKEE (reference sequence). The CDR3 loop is CASSLVGQGPEAFF. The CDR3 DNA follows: TGTGCCAGCAGCTTGGTGGGACAGGGGCCTGAAGCTTTCTTT.

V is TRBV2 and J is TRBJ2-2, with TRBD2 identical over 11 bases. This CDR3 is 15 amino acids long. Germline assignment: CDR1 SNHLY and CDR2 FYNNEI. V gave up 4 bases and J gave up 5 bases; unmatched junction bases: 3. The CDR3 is CASSGLAGRTGELFF. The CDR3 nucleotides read TGTGCCAGCAGTGGACTAGCGGGGAGGACCGGGGAGCTGTTTTTT.

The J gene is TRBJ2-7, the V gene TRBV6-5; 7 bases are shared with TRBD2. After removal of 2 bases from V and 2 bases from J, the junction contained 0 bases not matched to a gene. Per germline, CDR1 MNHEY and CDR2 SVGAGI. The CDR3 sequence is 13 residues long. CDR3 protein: CASSYGLAYEQYF. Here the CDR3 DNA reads TGTGCCAGCAGTTACGGACTAGCCTACGAGCAGTACTTC.

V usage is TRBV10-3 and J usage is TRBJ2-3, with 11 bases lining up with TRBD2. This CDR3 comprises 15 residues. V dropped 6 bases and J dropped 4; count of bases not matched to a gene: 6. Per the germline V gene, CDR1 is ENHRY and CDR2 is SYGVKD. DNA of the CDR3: TGTGCCATCAGCCTTAGCGGGGGGGCCCCAGATACGCAGTATTTT. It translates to CAISLSGGAPDTQYF.

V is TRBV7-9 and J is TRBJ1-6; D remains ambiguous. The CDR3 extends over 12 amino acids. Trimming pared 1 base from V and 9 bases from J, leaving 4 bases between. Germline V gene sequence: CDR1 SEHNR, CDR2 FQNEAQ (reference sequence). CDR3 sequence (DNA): TGTGCCAGCAGCTTAGACAGTTCACCCCTCCACTTT. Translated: CASSLDSSPLHF.

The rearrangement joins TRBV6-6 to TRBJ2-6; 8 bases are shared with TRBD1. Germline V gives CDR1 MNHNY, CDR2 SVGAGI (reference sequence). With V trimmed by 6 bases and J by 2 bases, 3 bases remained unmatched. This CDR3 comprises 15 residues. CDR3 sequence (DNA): TGTGCCAGCAGCCCACAGGGGGCTGGGGCCAACGTCCTGACTTTC. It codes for CASSPQGAGANVLTF.

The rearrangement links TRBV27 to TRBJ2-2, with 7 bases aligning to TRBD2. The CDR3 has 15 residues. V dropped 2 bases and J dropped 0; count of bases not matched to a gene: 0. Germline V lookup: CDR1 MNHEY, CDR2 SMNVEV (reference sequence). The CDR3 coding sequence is TGTGCCAGCAGTTTAGGACTAGCGAACACCGGGGAGCTGTTTTTT. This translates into CASSLGLANTGELFF.

The DNA for the CDR3 is TGTGCCAGCAGCTGGGGGACAGGGCACGACACCTTC. This encodes CASSWGTGHDTF. The V call is TRBV5-6, the J call TRBJ1-2; 9 bases align to TRBD1. V gave up 3 bases and J gave up 12 bases; unmatched junction bases: 6. The CDR3 runs 12 residues. Germline CDR1 reads SGHDT; CDR2 reads YYEEEE.

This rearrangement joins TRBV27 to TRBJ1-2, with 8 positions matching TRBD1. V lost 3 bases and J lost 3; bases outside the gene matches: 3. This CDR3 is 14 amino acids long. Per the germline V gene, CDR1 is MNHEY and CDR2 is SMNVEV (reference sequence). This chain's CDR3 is CASSFGQGYYGYTF. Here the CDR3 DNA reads TGTGCCAGCAGTTTTGGACAGGGTTACTATGGCTACACCTTC.

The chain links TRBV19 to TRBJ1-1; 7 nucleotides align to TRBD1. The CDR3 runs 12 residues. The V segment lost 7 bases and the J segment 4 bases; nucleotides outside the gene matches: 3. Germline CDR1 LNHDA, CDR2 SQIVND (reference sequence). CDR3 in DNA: TGTGCCAGTACGTACAGGGGCACTGAAGCTTTCTTT. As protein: CASTYRGTEAFF.

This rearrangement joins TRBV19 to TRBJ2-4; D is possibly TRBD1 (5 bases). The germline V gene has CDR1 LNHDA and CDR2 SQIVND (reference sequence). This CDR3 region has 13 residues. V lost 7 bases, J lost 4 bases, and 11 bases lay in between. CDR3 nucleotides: TGTGCCAGTATAGGGGCTTTTAAAAACATTCAGTACTTC. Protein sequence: CASIGAFKNIQYF.

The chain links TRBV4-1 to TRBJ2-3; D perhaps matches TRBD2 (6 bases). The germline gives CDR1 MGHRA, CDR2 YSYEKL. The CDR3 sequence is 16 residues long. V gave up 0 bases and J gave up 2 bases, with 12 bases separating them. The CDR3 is CASSQDPVAVTDTQYF. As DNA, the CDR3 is TGCGCCAGCAGCCAAGATCCAGTAGCGGTCACAGATACGCAGTATTTT.

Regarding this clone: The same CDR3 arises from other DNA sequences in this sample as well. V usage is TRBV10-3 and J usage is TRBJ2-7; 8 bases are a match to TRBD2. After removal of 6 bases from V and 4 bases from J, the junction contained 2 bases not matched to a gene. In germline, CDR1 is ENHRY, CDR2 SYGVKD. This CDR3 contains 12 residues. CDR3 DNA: TGTGCCATCAGCGGGGGGGCTTACGAGCAGTACTTC. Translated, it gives CAISGGAYEQYF.